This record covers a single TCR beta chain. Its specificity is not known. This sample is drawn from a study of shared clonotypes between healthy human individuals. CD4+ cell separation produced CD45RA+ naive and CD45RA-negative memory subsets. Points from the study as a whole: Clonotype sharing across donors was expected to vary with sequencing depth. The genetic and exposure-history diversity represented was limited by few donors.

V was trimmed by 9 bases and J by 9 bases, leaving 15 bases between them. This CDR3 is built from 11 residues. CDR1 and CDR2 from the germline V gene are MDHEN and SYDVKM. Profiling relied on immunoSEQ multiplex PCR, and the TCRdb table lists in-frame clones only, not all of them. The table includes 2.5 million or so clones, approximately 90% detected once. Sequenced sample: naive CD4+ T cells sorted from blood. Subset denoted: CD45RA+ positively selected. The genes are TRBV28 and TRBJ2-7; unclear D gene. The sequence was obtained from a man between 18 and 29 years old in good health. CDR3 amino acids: CASSSIGGQYF. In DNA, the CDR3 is TGTGCCAGTAGCTCCATCGGTGGGCAGTACTTC. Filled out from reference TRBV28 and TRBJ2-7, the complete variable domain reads DVKVTQSSRYLVKRTGEKVFLECVQDMDHENMFWYRQDPGLGLRLIYFSYDVKMKEKGDIPEGYSVSREKKERFSLILESASTNQTSMYLCASSSIGGQYFGPGTRLTVT.